One sample yielded the 21 T cell receptor beta chains listed below, sequenced in a study of shared clonotypes between healthy human individuals. Assay: immunoSEQ multiplex PCR; the TCRdb copy retains only in-frame clones and omits some. This table has about 990,000 clones, 75% to 80% appearing once. The sample taken for sequencing was memory CD4+ T cells from PBMCs. Subset given: CD45RA-negative fraction. These receptor sequences come from a young man in good health. Some clones in this sample may be carry-over from other donors' samples.

This clone has a handful of counts. V usage is TRBV5-4 and J usage is TRBJ2-2; 14 nucleotides line up with TRBD2. The CDR3 contains 17 residues. Germline trimming cut 4 bases from V and 4 bases from J; bases unmatched to any gene: 6. Per germline, CDR1 SGHNT and CDR2 YYREEE (reference sequence). The CDR3 DNA reads as TGTGCCAGCAGCCGAGGGACTAGCGGGAGAGGCACCGGGGAGCTGTTTTTT. Protein: CASSRGTSGRGTGELFF.

The chain carries TRBV6-5 and TRBJ1-2, with TRBD1 as a possible D gene (5 bases). The CDR3 consists of 14 residues. V lost 2 bases to trimming and J lost 4 bases, with 11 bases between them. Germline V gene sequence: CDR1 MNHEY, CDR2 SVGAGI. The DNA for the CDR3 is TGTGCCAGCAGTTACAATACAGGTCCCTATGGCTACACCTTC. Translating gives CASSYNTGPYGYTF.

The CDR3 sequence is CASGDWGRTGTNTGELFF. DNA of the CDR3: TGTGCCAGCGGAGACTGGGGGCGGACAGGAACGAACACCGGGGAGCTGTTTTTT. The V gene is TRBV27, the J gene TRBJ2-2, with 7 bases lining up with TRBD1. This CDR3 is built from 18 residues. V was pared by 8 bases and J by 0 bases, with 15 bases of the junction left unmatched. Germline CDR1 MNHEY, CDR2 SMNVEV (reference sequence).

V and J are TRBV18 and TRBJ1-5; D is uncertain. The CDR3 spans 14 residues. The V and J ends lost 2 bases and 5 bases respectively, with 10 bases between them. The germline V gene encodes CDR1 KGHSH and CDR2 LQKENI. This CDR3 reads CASSPSIRDQPQHF. The DNA for the CDR3 is TGTGCCAGCTCACCATCGATAAGGGATCAGCCCCAGCATTTT.

This sequence joins TRBV27 and TRBJ1-4; perhaps TRBD1 as D (5 bases). With 3 bases removed from V and 8 bases from J, the gap between germline ends came to 19 bases. CDR1 is MNHEY, CDR2 SMNVEV, per germline (reference sequence). The CDR3 runs 16 residues. The CDR3 loop is CASSFLGAGMGEKLFF. CDR3 sequence (DNA): TGTGCCAGCAGTTTTTTAGGGGCCGGGATGGGCGAAAAACTGTTTTTT. Variable domain in full (rest from reference TRBV27 and TRBJ1-4): EAQVTQNPRYLITVTGKKLTVTCSQNMNHEYMSWYRQDPGLGLRQIYYSMNVEVTDKGDVPEGYKVSRKEKRNFPLILESPSPNQTSLYFCASSFLGAGMGEKLFFGSGTQLSVL.

This clone came up once. This chain joins TRBV30 and TRBJ2-1; 12 bases align to TRBD2. The CDR3 loop spans 16 amino acids. Germline assignment: CDR1 GTSNPN and CDR2 SVGIG (reference sequence). With 0 bases clipped from V and 5 bases from J, the junction kept 5 bases outside the gene matches. The CDR3 loop is CAWSVWGLAGNNEQFF. The CDR3 bases are TGTGCCTGGAGTGTATGGGGACTAGCGGGTAACAATGAGCAGTTCTTC.

This sequence joins TRBV28 and TRBJ1-5; no reliable D call. The V gene's germline CDR1 is MDHEN and CDR2 SYDVKM. Trimming pared 1 base from V and 5 bases from J, leaving 9 bases between. The CDR3 runs to 14 residues. Written as DNA, the CDR3 is TGTGCCAGCAGTTTATATGGCAGCTATCAGCCCCAGCATTTT. It is translated as CASSLYGSYQPQHF. Full variable domain (rest looked up from reference TRBV28 and TRBJ1-5): DVKVTQSSRYLVKRTGEKVFLECVQDMDHENMFWYRQDPGLGLRLIYFSYDVKMKEKGDIPEGYSVSREKKERFSLILESASTNQTSMYLCASSLYGSYQPQHFGDGTRLSIL.

The chain links TRBV7-3 to TRBJ2-5, with 10 bases aligning to TRBD2. This CDR3 is built from 15 residues. Germline CDR1 SGHTA, CDR2 FQGTGA. V lost 1 base to trimming and J lost 7 bases; unmatched junction nucleotides: 6. CDR3 DNA sequence: TGTGCCAGCAGCTTAAATGGAGTAGCGGGAGGGACCCAGTACTTC. It yields the protein CASSLNGVAGGTQYF.

Only a few counts were recorded for this clone. The CDR3 protein is CASSPSGQKGNTIYF. The CDR3 DNA follows: TGTGCCAGCTCACCATCGGGACAGAAAGGAAACACCATATATTTT. V is TRBV18 and J is TRBJ1-3; 7 bases fit TRBD1. The CDR3 has 15 amino acids. Trimming cost V 2 bases and J 4 bases; bases outside gene matches: 5. The germline CDR1 and CDR2 sequences are KGHSH and LQKENI.

In its sample, this clone was seen a few times. J is TRBJ2-1 and V is TRBV7-3, with D uncertain. Germline V CDR1 and CDR2: SGHTA, FQGTGA. CDR3 length equals 16 residues. Trimming took 0 bases from V and 5 from J, leaving 14 bases between them. The CDR3 bases are TGTGCCAGCAGCTTAACCTCCTCGCACAGCCACAATGAGCAGTTCTTC. The encoded protein is CASSLTSSHSHNEQFF.

V gene TRBV7-9 combines with J gene TRBJ2-5, with no clear D. The CDR3 is made up of 14 amino acids. The germline V gene encodes CDR1 SEHNR and CDR2 FQNEAQ (reference sequence). The V end lost 5 bases, the J end lost 5 bases, and 15 bases lay between the germline ends. As DNA, the CDR3 is TGTGCCAGCAGCCGCCGGACCACATCGGAGACCCAGTACTTC. This encodes CASSRRTTSETQYF.

This clone was found once. Other DNA sequences in the same sample also yield this CDR3. This sequence joins TRBV7-9 and TRBJ2-2; TRBD1 might be the D (5 bases). The CDR3 has 14 amino acids. The V gene lost 5 bases and the J gene lost 1 base, with 8 bases spanning the gap. The germline gives CDR1 SEHNR, CDR2 FQNEAQ (reference sequence). The CDR3 sequence is CASSLGQNTGELFF. Written as DNA, the CDR3 is TGTGCCAGCAGCCTCGGACAGAACACCGGGGAGCTGTTTTTT.

The CDR3 sequence: CASSSNALALDTQYF. The CDR3 DNA reads TGTGCCAGCAGCTCTAACGCTCTAGCATTAGATACGCAGTATTTT. The genes are TRBV28 and TRBJ2-3, with D possibly TRBD2 on 5 matching bases. The CDR3 is 15 amino acids. Germline V lookup: CDR1 MDHEN, CDR2 SYDVKM. V lost 6 bases and J 5 bases, leaving 18 bases between the germline ends.

This clone was detected only once. The chain has TRBV7-2 and TRBJ1-1; D possibly corresponds to TRBD1 (5 bases). CDR3 size: 15 residues. V shed 1 base and J shed 3 bases, with 12 bases lying between them. Germline assignment: CDR1 SGHTA and CDR2 FQGNSA. The CDR3 loop is CASSLVGGMDTEAFF. DNA for the CDR3: TGTGCCAGCAGCTTAGTTGGGGGAATGGACACTGAAGCTTTCTTT.

The rearrangement uses TRBV4-2 and TRBJ2-3; D is unresolved. Trimming took 3 bases from V and 3 from J, leaving 13 bases between them. The germline gives CDR1 LGHNA, CDR2 YNFKEQ. The CDR3 extends over 15 amino acids. CDR3 in DNA: TGTGCCAGCAGCCAGGGCGGATTGAGGACAGATACGCAGTATTTT. This gives the protein CASSQGGLRTDTQYF.

This chain joins TRBV5-1 and TRBJ2-7; the D gene is possibly TRBD2 (6 bases). The germline gives CDR1 SGHRS, CDR2 YFSETQ. The length of the CDR3 is 19 residues. The V end lost 3 bases, the J end lost 3 bases, and 28 bases lay between the germline ends. This CDR3 reads CASSSAVSGGSARDYEQYF. CDR3 bases: TGCGCCAGCAGCTCCGCGGTTAGCGGAGGCTCCGCTCGGGACTACGAGCAGTACTTC.

The count of this clone is one. The J gene is TRBJ2-2, the V gene TRBV7-2, with a tentative D call TRBD1 (6 bases). This CDR3 comprises 14 residues. Trimming stripped 2 bases from V and 5 bases from J, with 9 bases between. In germline, CDR1 is SGHTA, CDR2 FQGNSA. For the CDR3, the DNA is TGTGCCAGCAGCTTATACAGGGCAACCGGGGAGCTGTTTTTT. Translation: CASSLYRATGELFF.

The J gene is TRBJ1-3, the V gene TRBV30; perhaps TRBD1 as D (5 bases). The V end was cut by 3 bases, the J end by 4 bases, with 10 bases between. The CDR3 length is 13 residues. Germline CDR1 is GTSNPN and CDR2 is SVGIG (reference sequence). The CDR3 nucleotides are TGTGCCTGGAGAATCAGGGCCGGAAACACCATATATTTT. This gives the protein CAWRIRAGNTIYF. The entire variable domain, with the rest obtained from reference TRBV30 and TRBJ1-3, is as follows: SQTIHQWPATLVQPVGSPLSLECTVEGTSNPNLYWYRQAAGRGLQLLFYSVGIGQISSEVPQNLSASRPQDRQFILSSKKLLLSDSGFYLCAWRIRAGNTIYFGEGSWLTVV.

The J gene is TRBJ1-3, the V gene TRBV4-1; D unclear. This CDR3 is built from 17 residues. The V gene lost 2 bases and the J gene lost 0 bases, with 14 bases spanning the gap. Germline V gene data show CDR1 as MGHRA and CDR2 as YSYEKL. The CDR3 sequence is CASSQLLGPVSGNTIYF. The CDR3 region has the DNA TGCGCCAGCAGCCAACTCCTCGGGCCCGTCTCTGGAAACACCATATATTTT.

This chain uses TRBV6-5 with TRBJ2-1, with a tentative D call TRBD2 (6 bases). V lost 8 bases, J lost 10 bases, and 18 bases lay in between. This CDR3 is 13 amino acids long. Per germline, CDR1 MNHEY and CDR2 SVGAGI. CDR3 sequence reads: CASRQRRGREQFF. The CDR3, as DNA: TGTGCCAGCCGCCAAAGGCGGGGTAGGGAGCAGTTCTTC.

The V gene is TRBV28, the J gene TRBJ1-2; 8 bases map to TRBD1. This CDR3 is built from 14 residues. Germline assignment: CDR1 MDHEN and CDR2 SYDVKM. Trimming took 6 bases from V and 8 from J; bases not matched to a gene: 11. CDR3 loop: CASSPSDRAGGYTF. The CDR3 DNA reads as TGTGCCAGCAGCCCCTCGGACAGGGCAGGAGGCTACACCTTC.